This note documents a single TCR beta chain sequence. These data belong to a study of molecular identifiers for immune sequencing clone quantification. Trimming at V came to 2 bases and at J to 3 bases, leaving 9 bases not matched to a gene. The CDR3 loop spans 16 amino acids. Germline V CDR1 and CDR2: SGHRS, YFSETQ. TCRdb re-derived calls from the PCR reads in MiXCR, one entry per CDR3 protein. Altogether tens of thousands of distinct CDR3 sequences are present, just over 35% being singletons, with the ten largest covering around 4%. The TCR sequence derives from a human donor in good health. Some libraries in this study had Jurkat cell RNA spiked in. Sequencing was done on a sample of naive CD8+ T cells from blood, with Jurkat cell RNA spiked in. The subset is: FACS-sorted CD8+CD4-CCR7+CD45RA+ naive T cells. The rearrangement links TRBV5-1 to TRBJ2-7; TRBD2 matches at 9 bases. The CDR3 protein is CASSFSEAGGHYEQYF. CDR3 nucleotides: TGCGCCAGCAGCTTTTCAGAAGCGGGAGGCCACTACGAGCAGTACTTC.